The rows below give T cell receptor beta chains drawn from one sample of a study of blood T cell repertoires in COVID-19. Produced via immunoSEQ multiplex PCR; TCRdb's table is partial and in-frame only. The sample yields some 350,000 clones, roughly nine tenths seen once. The sample was PBMCs or T cells enriched from blood (not recorded which). Receptors originate from a man aged 18 to 30 who had recovered from COVID-19. Both conserved end residues are part of each CDR3. The order of the fields is D gene, J gene, clone size, V gene, CDR3 length, CDR3 protein, CDR3 DNA. A D gene is named only where the DNA matches it firmly. Clone sizes are given selectively: once, few, many, or a class where the clone is expanded.

D gene: NA
J gene: TRBJ1-1
clone size: NA
V gene: TRBV28
CDR3 length: 11
CDR3 protein: CASISNTEAFF
CDR3 DNA: TGTGCCAGCATATCGAACACTGAAGCTTTCTTT

D gene: NA
J gene: TRBJ2-6
clone size: NA
V gene: TRBV10-3
CDR3 length: 12
CDR3 protein: CASISGANVLTF
CDR3 DNA: TGTGCCAGTATATCTGGGGCCAACGTCCTGACTTTC

D gene: NA
J gene: TRBJ2-7
clone size: NA
V gene: TRBV10-3
CDR3 length: 16
CDR3 protein: CAISESKGRGTYEQYF
CDR3 DNA: TGTGCCATCAGTGAGTCGAAGGGCCGGGGAACCTACGAGCAGTACTTC

D gene: NA
J gene: TRBJ2-2
clone size: NA
V gene: TRBV6-6
CDR3 length: 12
CDR3 protein: CASNLAAGELFF
CDR3 DNA: TGTGCCAGCAATTTAGCGGCCGGGGAGCTGTTTTTT

D gene: NA
J gene: TRBJ1-6
clone size: once
V gene: TRBV7-9
CDR3 length: 14
CDR3 protein: CASSLDARDSPLHF
CDR3 DNA: TGTGCCAGCAGCTTAGACGCCCGGGATTCACCCCTCCACTTT

D gene: NA
J gene: TRBJ1-2
clone size: NA
V gene: TRBV7-9
CDR3 length: 14
CDR3 protein: CASSLPGRTVLYTF
CDR3 DNA: TGTGCCAGCAGCCTCCCTGGACGGACTGTCCTCTACACCTTC

D gene: TRBD1
J gene: TRBJ2-1
clone size: NA
V gene: TRBV11-2
CDR3 length: 15
CDR3 protein: CASSFGTGAYNEQFF
CDR3 DNA: TGTGCCAGCAGCTTTGGGACAGGGGCCTACAATGAGCAGTTCTTC

D gene: TRBD1
J gene: TRBJ2-2
clone size: NA
V gene: TRBV24-1
CDR3 length: 16
CDR3 protein: CATSDKDRGYTGELFF
CDR3 DNA: TGTGCCACCAGTGATAAAGACAGGGGTTACACCGGGGAGCTGTTTTTT

D gene: TRBD1
J gene: TRBJ1-3
clone size: NA
V gene: TRBV7-9
CDR3 length: 15
CDR3 protein: CASSTLPGGWDTIYF
CDR3 DNA: TGTGCCAGCAGCACCTTACCAGGGGGATGGGACACCATATATTTT

D gene: NA
J gene: TRBJ1-2
clone size: NA
V gene: TRBV28
CDR3 length: 12
CDR3 protein: CASSLSTYGYTF
CDR3 DNA: TGTGCCAGCAGTTTATCTACCTATGGCTACACCTTC

D gene: TRBD1
J gene: TRBJ2-1
clone size: NA
V gene: TRBV28
CDR3 length: 15
CDR3 protein: CASSLRRQGYNEQFF
CDR3 DNA: TGTGCCAGCAGTTTGCGTCGACAGGGCTACAATGAGCAGTTCTTC

D gene: NA
J gene: TRBJ1-2
clone size: NA
V gene: TRBV11-2
CDR3 length: 18
CDR3 protein: CASSPTSRMAGANYGYTF
CDR3 DNA: TGTGCCAGCAGTCCCACCAGTAGGATGGCCGGGGCTAACTATGGCTACACCTTC

D gene: TRBD1
J gene: TRBJ1-1
clone size: NA
V gene: TRBV7-3
CDR3 length: 14
CDR3 protein: CASSSGQANTEAFF
CDR3 DNA: TGTGCCAGCAGCTCAGGACAGGCGAACACTGAAGCTTTCTTT

D gene: NA
J gene: TRBJ1-5
clone size: NA
V gene: TRBV4-1
CDR3 length: 15
CDR3 protein: CASSQFLASNQPQHF
CDR3 DNA: TGCGCCAGCAGCCAATTCTTAGCTAGCAATCAGCCCCAGCATTTT

D gene: TRBD1
J gene: TRBJ1-1
clone size: NA
V gene: TRBV6-5
CDR3 length: 15
CDR3 protein: CASSPRDRALTEAFF
CDR3 DNA: TGTGCCAGCAGCCCCCGGGACAGGGCTCTCACTGAAGCTTTCTTT

D gene: TRBD1
J gene: TRBJ1-3
clone size: NA
V gene: TRBV9
CDR3 length: 17
CDR3 protein: CASSVDRGGLAGNTIYF
CDR3 DNA: TGTGCCAGCAGCGTCGACAGGGGAGGACTCGCTGGAAACACCATATATTTT

D gene: NA
J gene: TRBJ2-5
clone size: NA
V gene: TRBV6-5
CDR3 length: 13
CDR3 protein: CASSYSPGETQYF
CDR3 DNA: TGTGCCAGCAGTTACTCCCCGGGAGAGACCCAGTACTTC

D gene: NA
J gene: TRBJ2-3
clone size: NA
V gene: TRBV7-9
CDR3 length: 14
CDR3 protein: CASTSGVEADTQYF
CDR3 DNA: TGTGCCAGCACTTCCGGGGTTGAAGCAGATACGCAGTATTTT

D gene: NA
J gene: TRBJ1-1
clone size: NA
V gene: TRBV29-1
CDR3 length: 13
CDR3 protein: CSVVQAMNTEAFF
CDR3 DNA: TGCAGCGTTGTTCAGGCCATGAACACTGAAGCTTTCTTT

D gene: TRBD1
J gene: TRBJ2-7
clone size: NA
V gene: TRBV25-1
CDR3 length: 14
CDR3 protein: CASSDEGARYEQYF
CDR3 DNA: TGTGCCAGCAGTGATGAGGGGGCTCGTTACGAGCAGTACTTC

D gene: NA
J gene: TRBJ1-5
clone size: few
V gene: TRBV28
CDR3 length: 18
CDR3 protein: CASSPPPRGGFGNQPQHF
CDR3 DNA: TGTGCCAGCAGTCCCCCCCCCAGGGGAGGGTTCGGCAATCAGCCCCAGCATTTT

D gene: NA
J gene: TRBJ1-6
clone size: few
V gene: TRBV7-3
CDR3 length: 14
CDR3 protein: CASSLLGQNSPLHF
CDR3 DNA: TGTGCCAGCAGCTTACTTGGACAGAATTCACCCCTCCACTTT

D gene: NA
J gene: TRBJ2-1
clone size: NA
V gene: TRBV3-1/TRBV3-2
CDR3 length: 15
CDR3 protein: CASSSSRSSYNEQFF
CDR3 DNA: TGTGCCAGCAGCTCCTCCCGCAGCTCCTACAATGAGCAGTTCTTC